This TCR beta chain stems from a study of CD8 T cells in ankylosing spondylitis. Regarding the study as a whole: The study identified a TCR beta motif of 7 or 8 highly homologous variants that appeared characteristic of ankylosing spondylitis blood. Those disease-linked clones were CD8+; they were also relatively rare in peripheral blood. Prior literature has documented some motif variants in synovial fluid and blood from reactive arthritis.

The CDR3 consists of 15 residues. Trimming cost V 0 bases and J 1 base, with 12 bases left between them. Looked up from germline, CDR1 is GTSNPN and CDR2 is SVGIG (reference sequence). Generation of TCR beta libraries employed quantitative 5'-RACE incorporating molecular barcodes. TCRdb fed the 5' RACE reads into MiXCR, producing one record per CDR3 protein. The sample records around 150,000 distinct CDR3 sequences, about 16% being singletons. This clonotype has at least ten counts. The antigen remains unidentified. Sequenced input: blood, either unsorted or a sorted T cell fraction (not recorded which). The clonotype originates from a male donor with ankylosing spondylitis or in good health (not recorded which). The rearrangement uses TRBV30 and TRBJ1-1; perhaps TRBD1 as D (6 bases). CDR3 DNA: TGTGCCTGGAGTGTACAGGGTTGGGAGAACACTGAAGCTTTCTTT. Translating it yields CAWSVQGWENTEAFF.